This entry is about one T cell receptor beta chain. Its target is not known. CDR1 and CDR2 (germline): KGHDR, SFDVKD. V dropped 4 bases and J dropped 0; count of bases not matched to a gene: 9. The CDR3 has 18 amino acids. TCRdb reprocessed the 5' RACE reads with MiXCR, giving one entry per CDR3 protein. The sample consists of around 260,000 distinct CDR3 sequences, about a sixth of them appearing once. This record comes from a study of T-cell memory formation after mild COVID-19. Study results and caveats: Pre-infection memory already had some responding clones, implying cross-reactive memory joined.

The specimen was PBMCs or a T cell subset sorted from them (not recorded which). The clonotype originates from a man aged 18-30 years who had mild COVID-19 (a few samples of this study predate the infection). Cell type and time point are not known. The chain employs TRBV24-1 and TRBJ2-1; 9 bases are shared with TRBD1. CDR3 amino acids: CATSDAAGQGSSYNEQFF. The CDR3 nucleotides are TGTGCCACCAGTGACGCGGCCGGACAGGGGAGCTCCTACAATGAGCAGTTCTTC.